The rows below give T cell receptor beta chains drawn from one sample of a study of beta chain features in type 1 diabetes. Here immunoSEQ multiplex PCR was the method, and the copy in TCRdb shows in-frame clones only, minus some. The sample lists about 710,000 clones; roughly an eighth were seen once. The sequenced sample was naive CD4+ T cells from blood. The receptor set was obtained from a man between 18 and 29 years old with type 1 diabetes. Both conserved end residues are part of each CDR3. D genes are given only for firm matches. Only some rows state a clone size, as once, few, many or a class for expanded clones.

v_call	d_call	j_call	clone_size	cdr3_aa	cdr3_nt
TRBV27	-	TRBJ2-5	few	CASSLGGGETQYF	TGTGCCAGCAGTCTAGGGGGGGGAGAGACCCAGTACTTC
TRBV5-1	-	TRBJ1-2	-	CASSLTSWANYGYTF	TGCGCCAGCAGCTTGACCTCCTGGGCTAACTATGGCTACACCTTC
TRBV28	-	TRBJ1-1	-	CASSVGATEAFF	TGTGCCAGCAGCGTAGGGGCGACTGAAGCTTTCTTT
TRBV18	-	TRBJ2-5	-	CASSLGTQETQYF	TGTGCCAGCTCACTAGGGACTCAAGAGACCCAGTACTTC
TRBV9	-	TRBJ1-1	-	CASSGGRSMNTEAFF	TGTGCCAGCAGCGGGGGACGCTCTATGAACACTGAAGCTTTCTTT
TRBV27	TRBD1	TRBJ2-2	few	CATHDRASGELFF	TGTGCCACCCATGACAGGGCAAGCGGGGAGCTGTTTTTT
TRBV6-5	TRBD1	TRBJ1-3	-	CASSYSDRAGNTIYF	TGTGCCAGCAGTTATTCCGACAGGGCTGGAAACACCATATATTTT
TRBV30	-	TRBJ2-7	-	CAWSPPDTKSYEQYF	TGTGCCTGGAGTCCTCCAGACACAAAATCCTACGAGCAGTACTTC
TRBV5-6	-	TRBJ1-6	-	CASSVDYSSYNSPLHF	TGTGCCAGCAGCGTCGATTATAGCTCCTATAATTCACCCCTCCACTTT
TRBV7-9	TRBD1	TRBJ1-2	-	CASSLVATGPYGYTF	TGTGCCAGCAGCTTAGTGGCGACAGGGCCTTATGGCTACACCTTC
TRBV28	-	TRBJ2-6	few	CASSLFGTGANVLTF	TGTGCCAGCAGTTTATTTGGAACTGGGGCCAACGTCCTGACTTTC
TRBV2	-	TRBJ1-5	few	CASYSGYGNQPQHF	TGTGCCAGTTATTCAGGGTACGGCAATCAGCCCCAGCATTTT
TRBV5-1	-	TRBJ2-1	few	CASSLAPGNEQFF	TGCGCCAGCAGCTTGGCCCCAGGGAATGAGCAGTTCTTC
TRBV28	-	TRBJ2-1	few	CASSLPPRGYEQFF	TGTGCCAGCAGTTTGCCTCCCAGGGGCTATGAGCAGTTCTTC